Presented here are 3 T cell receptor beta chains from one specimen sequenced in a study of T cells in localized non-small cell lung cancer. TCRdb keeps only in-frame clones here, not all; method: immunoSEQ multiplex PCR. The data show about 61,000 clones, around nine tenths seen once. Specimen: peripheral blood, collected before any cancer treatment. These TCRs come from a man aged 35 to 69 with stage I squamous cell lung carcinoma.

V usage is TRBV5-1 and J usage is TRBJ2-2; D is undetermined. Trimming pared 0 bases from V and 6 bases from J, leaving 9 bases between. CDR3 length equals 14 residues. Germline V gene lookup returns CDR1 SGHRS and CDR2 YFSETQ. In nucleotides, the CDR3 is TGCGCCAGCAGCTTGGAGGCGCGAGCCGGGGAGCTGTTTTTT. It specifies CASSLEARAGELFF.

The chain has TRBV11-2 and TRBJ2-3, with 12 bases identical to TRBD2. The CDR3 contains 15 residues. Trimming at V came to 2 bases and at J to 9 bases, leaving 6 bases not matched to a gene. CDR1 is SGHAT, CDR2 FQNNGV, per germline. CDR3 sequence: CASSLTSGRSGTQYF. CDR3 DNA: TGTGCCAGCAGCTTAACTAGCGGGAGGAGCGGCACGCAGTATTTT.

V gene TRBV4-3 combines with J gene TRBJ2-3, with TRBD2 matching over 9 bases. The V gene end was trimmed by 8 bases and the J gene end by 1 base; junction bases not matched to a gene: 4. From germline, CDR1 is LGHNA and CDR2 YSLEER. The CDR3 totals 14 residues. The chain's CDR3 is CASQKRGGTDTQYF. The CDR3 coding sequence is TGCGCCAGCCAAAAGCGGGGGGGCACAGATACGCAGTATTTT.